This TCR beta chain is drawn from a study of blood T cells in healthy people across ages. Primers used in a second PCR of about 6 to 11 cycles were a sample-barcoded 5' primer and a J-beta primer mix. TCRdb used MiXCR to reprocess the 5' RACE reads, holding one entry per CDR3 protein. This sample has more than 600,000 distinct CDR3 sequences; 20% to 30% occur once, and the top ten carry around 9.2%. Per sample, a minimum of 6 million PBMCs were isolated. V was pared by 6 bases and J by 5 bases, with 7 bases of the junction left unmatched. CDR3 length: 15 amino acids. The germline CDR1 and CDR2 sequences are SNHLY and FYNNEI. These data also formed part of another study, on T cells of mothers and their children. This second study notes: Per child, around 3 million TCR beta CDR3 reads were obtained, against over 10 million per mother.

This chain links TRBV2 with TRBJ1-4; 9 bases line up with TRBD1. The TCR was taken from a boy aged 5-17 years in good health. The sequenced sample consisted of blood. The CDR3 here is CASRVSTGGNEKLFF. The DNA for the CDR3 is TGTGCCAGCAGGGTTTCTACAGGGGGCAATGAAAAACTGTTTTTT.